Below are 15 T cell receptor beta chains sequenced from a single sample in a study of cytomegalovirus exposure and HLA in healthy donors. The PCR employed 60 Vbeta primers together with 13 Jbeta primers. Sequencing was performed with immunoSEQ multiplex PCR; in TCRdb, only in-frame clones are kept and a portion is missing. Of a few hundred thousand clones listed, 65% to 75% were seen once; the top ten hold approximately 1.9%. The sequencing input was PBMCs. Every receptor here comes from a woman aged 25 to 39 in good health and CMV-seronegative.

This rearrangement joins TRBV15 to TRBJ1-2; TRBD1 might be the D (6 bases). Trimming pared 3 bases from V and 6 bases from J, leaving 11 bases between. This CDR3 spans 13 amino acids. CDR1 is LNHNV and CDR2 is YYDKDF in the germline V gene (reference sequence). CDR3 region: CATSRGRGNGYTF. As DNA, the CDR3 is TGTGCCACCAGCAGGGGCAGGGGAAATGGCTACACCTTC. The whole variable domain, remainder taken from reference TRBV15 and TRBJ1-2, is DAMVIQNPRYQVTQFGKPVTLSCSQTLNHNVMYWYQQKSSQAPKLLFHYYDKDFNNEADTPDNFQSRRPNTSFCFLDIRSPGLGDTAMYLCATSRGRGNGYTFGSGTRLTVV.

CDR3 sequence (DNA): TGTGCCAGCAGTGTAAAGTCTGGGGGGAGGGGGCAGTTCTTC. It specifies CASSVKSGGRGQFF. V usage is TRBV2 and J usage is TRBJ2-1; 7 bases align to TRBD2. The junction had 12 bases not matched to a gene; V was cut back by 4 bases and J by 12 bases. The CDR3 covers 14 residues. The germline CDR1 and CDR2 sequences are SNHLY and FYNNEI.

CDR3: CASSQILLGTSGSTSSTDTQYF. The CDR3 bases are TGCGCCAGCAGCCAAATTCTTCTGGGGACTAGCGGGTCGACCTCTAGCACAGATACGCAGTATTTT. The chain joins TRBV4-1 to TRBJ2-3, with 12 nucleotides matching TRBD2. The CDR3 has 22 residues. V was clipped by 2 bases and J by 0 bases; unmatched bases: 18. CDR1 MGHRA and CDR2 YSYEKL come from the germline V gene.

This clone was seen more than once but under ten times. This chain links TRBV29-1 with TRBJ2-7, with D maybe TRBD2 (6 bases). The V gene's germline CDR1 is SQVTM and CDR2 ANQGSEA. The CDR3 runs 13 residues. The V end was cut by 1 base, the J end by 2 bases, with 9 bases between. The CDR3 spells CSVEGDFAYEQYF. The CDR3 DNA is TGCAGCGTTGAAGGGGACTTCGCCTACGAGCAGTACTTC.

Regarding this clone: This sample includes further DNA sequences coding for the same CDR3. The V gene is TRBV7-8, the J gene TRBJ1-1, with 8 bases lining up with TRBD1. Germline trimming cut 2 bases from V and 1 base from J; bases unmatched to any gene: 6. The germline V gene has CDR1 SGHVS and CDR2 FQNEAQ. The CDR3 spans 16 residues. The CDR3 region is CASSLLSQGENTEAFF. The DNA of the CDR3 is TGTGCCAGCAGCTTACTTTCACAGGGGGAGAACACTGAAGCTTTCTTT. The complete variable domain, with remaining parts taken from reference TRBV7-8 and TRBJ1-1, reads GAGVSQSPRYKVAKRGQDVALRCDPISGHVSLFWYQQALGQGPEFLTYFQNEAQLDKSGLPSDRFFAERPEGSVSTLKIQRTQQEDSAVYLCASSLLSQGENTEAFFGQGTRLTVV.

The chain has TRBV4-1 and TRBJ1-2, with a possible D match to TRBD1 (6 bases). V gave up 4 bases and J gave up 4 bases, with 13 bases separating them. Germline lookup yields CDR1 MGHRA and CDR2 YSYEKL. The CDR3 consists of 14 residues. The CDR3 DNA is TGCGCCAGCAGCCCCCGGGACACCGGCTATGGCTACACCTTC. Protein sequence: CASSPRDTGYGYTF.

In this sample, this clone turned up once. The CDR3 DNA is TGTGCCAGCCTTACAGGTACCGGGGAGCTGTTTTTT. Amino acids: CASLTGTGELFF. The chain couples TRBV6-1 to TRBJ2-2; D perhaps matches TRBD1 (5 bases). V was trimmed by 8 bases and J by 5 bases, leaving 9 bases between them. The CDR3 loop spans 12 amino acids. Germline V lookup: CDR1 MNHNS, CDR2 SASEGT.

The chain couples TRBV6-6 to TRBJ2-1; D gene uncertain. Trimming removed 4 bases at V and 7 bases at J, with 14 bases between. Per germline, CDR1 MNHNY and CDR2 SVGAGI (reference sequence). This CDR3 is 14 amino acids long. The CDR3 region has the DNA TGTGCCAGCAGTTCAGGATCCTCTTTGAATGAGCAGTTCTTC. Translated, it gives CASSSGSSLNEQFF.

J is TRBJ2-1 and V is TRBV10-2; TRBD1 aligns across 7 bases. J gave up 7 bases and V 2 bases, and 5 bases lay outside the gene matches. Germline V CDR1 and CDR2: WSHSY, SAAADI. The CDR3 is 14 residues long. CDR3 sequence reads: CASSEPDRVNEQFF. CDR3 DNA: TGCGCCAGCAGTGAGCCTGACAGGGTGAATGAGCAGTTCTTC.

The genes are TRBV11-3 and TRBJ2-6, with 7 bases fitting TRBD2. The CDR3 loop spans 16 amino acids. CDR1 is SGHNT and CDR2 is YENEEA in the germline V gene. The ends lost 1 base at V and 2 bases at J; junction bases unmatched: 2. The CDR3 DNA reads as TGTGCCAGCAGCTTAGGGGGAGGGACTGGGGCCAACGTCCTGACTTTC. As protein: CASSLGGGTGANVLTF. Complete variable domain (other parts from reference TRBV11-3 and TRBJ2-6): EAGVVQSPRYKIIEKKQPVAFWCNPISGHNTLYWYLQNLGQGPELLIRYENEEAVDDSQLPKDRFSAERLKGVDSTLKIQPAELGDSAVYLCASSLGGGTGANVLTFGAGSRLTVL.

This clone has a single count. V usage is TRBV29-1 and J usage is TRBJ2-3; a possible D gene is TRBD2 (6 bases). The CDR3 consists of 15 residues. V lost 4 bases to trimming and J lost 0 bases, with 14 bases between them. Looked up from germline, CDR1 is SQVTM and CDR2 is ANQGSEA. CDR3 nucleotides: TGCAGCGTTGGGATAGCGGTGACTAGCACAGATACGCAGTATTTT. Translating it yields CSVGIAVTSTDTQYF.

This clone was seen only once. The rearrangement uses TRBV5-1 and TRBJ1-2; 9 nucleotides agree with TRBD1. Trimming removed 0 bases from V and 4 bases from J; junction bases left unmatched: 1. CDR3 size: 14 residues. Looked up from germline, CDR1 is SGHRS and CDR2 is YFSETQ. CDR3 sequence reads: CASSLEGQGYGYTF. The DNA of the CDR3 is TGCGCCAGCAGCTTGGAGGGACAGGGCTATGGCTACACCTTC.

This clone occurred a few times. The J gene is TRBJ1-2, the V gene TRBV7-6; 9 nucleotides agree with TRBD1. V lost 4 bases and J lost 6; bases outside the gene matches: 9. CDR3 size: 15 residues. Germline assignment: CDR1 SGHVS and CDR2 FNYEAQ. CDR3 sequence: CASSSGTGSVHGYTF. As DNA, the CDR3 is TGTGCCAGCAGCTCCGGGACAGGGAGTGTCCATGGCTACACCTTC. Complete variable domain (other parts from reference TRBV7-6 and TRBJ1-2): GAGVSQSPRYKVTKRGQDVALRCDPISGHVSLYWYRQALGQGPEFLTYFNYEAQQDKSGLPNDRFSAERPEGSISTLTIQRTEQRDSAMYRCASSSGTGSVHGYTFGSGTRLTVV.

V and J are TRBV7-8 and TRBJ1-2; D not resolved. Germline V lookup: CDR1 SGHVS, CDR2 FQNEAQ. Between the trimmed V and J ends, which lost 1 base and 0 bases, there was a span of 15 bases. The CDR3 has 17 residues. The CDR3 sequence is CASSLGQVPYPNYGYTF. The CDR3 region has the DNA TGTGCCAGCAGCTTAGGGCAGGTGCCCTACCCTAACTATGGCTACACCTTC.

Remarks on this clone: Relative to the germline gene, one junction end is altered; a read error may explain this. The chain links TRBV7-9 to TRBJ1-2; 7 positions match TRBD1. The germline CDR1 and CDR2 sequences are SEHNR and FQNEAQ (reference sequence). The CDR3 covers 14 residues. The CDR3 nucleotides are TGTTCCAGCAGCTTAGAATTATCAGGGGGAGGCTACACCTTC. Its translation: CSSSLELSGGGYTF.